The text below deals with one TCR beta chain. The data stem from a study of blood T cell repertoires in COVID-19. The wider study: Spain, Italy and the United States supplied samples that represented acute and convalescent COVID-19.

Original methodology: Using reference gene primer amplification, nucleated cell counts were estimated. Method: immunoSEQ multiplex PCR; TCRdb's copy keeps in-frame clones and lacks some. Clone size and the V and J calls come from that table; the DNA yielded D and trimming. In the table there are about 190,000 clones, about 88% of which are singletons. Germline-derived CDR1 and CDR2 are LNHNV and YYDKDF (reference sequence). After removal of 4 bases from V and 5 bases from J, the junction contained 12 bases not matched to a gene. The CDR3 spans 17 residues. The chain links TRBV15 to TRBJ1-4; 8 bases line up with TRBD1. This TCR derives from a woman in her 40s who had recovered from COVID-19. Sequencing input: peripheral blood. CDR3 amino acids: CATSIVRGRGQNEKLFF. The CDR3 DNA sequence: TGTGCCACCAGCATCGTCCGCGGCAGGGGGCAAAATGAAAAACTGTTTTTT.